This record concerns one TCR beta chain sequence. The data stem from a study of prognosis after radiotherapy for stage I lung cancer. Across the study: Among the enrolled patients, about 15 had newly diagnosed primary stage I lung tumors, while roughly five had oligometastatic NSCLC following surgical resection of the primary tumor. Adenocarcinomas accounted for the tumors of roughly eleven patients, and squamous cell carcinomas for those of roughly 7. Each non-small cell lung cancer patient was deemed medically inoperable.

CDR3 of TCR beta was amplified from genomic DNA via a two-round multiplex PCR. The authors ran first-round PCR with primers specific to each TRBV and TRBJ gene. Second-round PCR relied on universal primers. MiXCR was run by TCRdb on the multiplex PCR reads, yielding one entry per CDR3 protein. The sample records roughly 15,000 distinct CDR3 sequences, about 46% being singletons. CDR3 size: 13 residues. V trimming: 0 bases; J trimming: 13 bases; junction bases outside the gene matches: 9. The germline V gene encodes CDR1 MDHEN and CDR2 SYDVKM. Material: PBMCs, obtained before or after stereotactic body radiation therapy (not recorded which). V usage is TRBV28 and J usage is TRBJ2-7, with 7 bases that match TRBD1. The clonotype comes from a donor over 45 with non-small cell lung cancer. The DNA for the CDR3 is TGTGCCAGCAGTTTATGTACCGGGACAGTCCCTTACTTC. Translation: CASSLCTGTVPYF.